These T cell receptor beta chains were read from a single sample in a study of blood T cell repertoires in COVID-19. The assay was immunoSEQ multiplex PCR, and TCRdb's table has in-frame clones only and misses some. The profile shows about 150,000 clones, approximately 81% of them singletons. Sequencing was done on a sample of peripheral blood. Receptors were obtained from a woman aged 55 to 70 with COVID-19, enrolled during active disease. Each CDR3 is given with its conserved first and last residue. The D gene is left open where the match is weak. Clone size is given for some rows only: seen once, a few or many times, or a class if the clone is expanded.

DNA,CDR3,V,size,D,J
TGTGCCAGCAGCTTAACACTACATGGCTACACCTTC,CASSLTLHGYTF,TRBV7-2,NA,NA,TRBJ1-2
TGTGCCAGCAGTGCCTTAAGACTAGCGGGAGGGGGCAATGAGCAGTTCTTC,CASSALRLAGGGNEQFF,TRBV27,NA,TRBD2,TRBJ2-1
TGTGCCAGCAGTTACCAGGATCTGAACACTGAAGCTTTCTTT,CASSYQDLNTEAFF,TRBV6-5,few,NA,TRBJ1-1
TGTGCCAGCAGCTTCCGACAGGGTAGCACAGATACGCAGTATTTT,CASSFRQGSTDTQYF,TRBV7-3,NA,TRBD1,TRBJ2-3
TGTGCCAGCAGTTACTCTACCGGGACAGGGGGGATTTCACCCCTCCACTTT,CASSYSTGTGGISPLHF,TRBV6-2/TRBV6-3,NA,TRBD1,TRBJ1-6
TGTGCCAGCAGCCAAGAGTGGGAGGTGAACTATGGCTACACCTTC,CASSQEWEVNYGYTF,TRBV3-1/TRBV3-2,NA,NA,TRBJ1-2
TGTGCCAGCAGCTTGGTAGGCGGACAGTGGGGAAAACTGTTTTTT,CASSLVGGQWGKLFF,TRBV5-5,NA,NA,TRBJ1-4
TGTGCCAGTAGTATGCTCTCGGGAAGCTCTGGAAACACCATATATTTT,CASSMLSGSSGNTIYF,TRBV19,NA,NA,TRBJ1-3
TGCGCCAGCAGCCCGGTCTCGGGCAATCAGCCCCAGCATTTT,CASSPVSGNQPQHF,TRBV4-1,NA,NA,TRBJ1-5
TGTGCCAGTAGTATTGAGGGAAGCTCGGGAAACACCATATATTTT,CASSIEGSSGNTIYF,TRBV19,NA,NA,TRBJ1-3
TGCGCCAGCAGCCAGGGACTAGCTACCGGGGAGCTGTTTTTT,CASSQGLATGELFF,TRBV4-1,NA,TRBD2,TRBJ2-2
TGTGCCAGCAGCCGCGACAGGGTTGGAAACACCATATATTTT,CASSRDRVGNTIYF,TRBV6-2/TRBV6-3,NA,TRBD1,TRBJ1-3
TGTGCCAGCAGCGCGGGACAGGGATTGGAAAAACTGTTTTTT,CASSAGQGLEKLFF,TRBV9,NA,TRBD1,TRBJ1-4
TGTGCCAGCTCACCATCGACAGGGCGCGGTGGCTACACCTTC,CASSPSTGRGGYTF,TRBV18,NA,TRBD1,TRBJ1-2
TGTGCCAGCTCACCCGGGACATACGAAAGGGGTGGCTACACCTTC,CASSPGTYERGGYTF,TRBV18,NA,NA,TRBJ1-2
TGTGCCAGCAGCTACAGGGGTTTGGACACCATATATTTT,CASSYRGLDTIYF,TRBV6-5,NA,TRBD1,TRBJ1-3
TGTGCCAGCAGCCCCTCGGGAAACTACCACAATGAGCAGTTCTTC,CASSPSGNYHNEQFF,TRBV7-6,NA,NA,TRBJ2-1
TGTGCCAGCAGCTTACTCCCGGGACTAGCGGGGTCAGATCAGGTACCCAGCTCAAAGGTCTTC,CASSLLPGLAGSDQVPSSKVF,TRBV7-3,NA,TRBD2,TRBJ2-1
TGTGCCAGCAGCATAACTAGCGGGGACTCGATAGATACGCAGTATTTT,CASSITSGDSIDTQYF,TRBV3-1/TRBV3-2,NA,TRBD2,TRBJ2-3
TGTGCCTGGGCCCGGGACAACCAGAACTATGGCTACACCTTC,CAWARDNQNYGYTF,TRBV30,NA,NA,TRBJ1-2
TGTGCCAGCAGCCAAGTAACAGCTACGAACACTGAAGCTTTCTTT,CASSQVTATNTEAFF,TRBV3-1/TRBV3-2,NA,NA,TRBJ1-1
TGTGCCAGTAGTACCTCAGGGCTCAGCTATGGCTACACCTTC,CASSTSGLSYGYTF,TRBV19,NA,NA,TRBJ1-2
TGTGCCAGCAGCTTCAGGGGCTCCTACAATGAGCAGTTCTTC,CASSFRGSYNEQFF,TRBV3-1/TRBV3-2,NA,NA,TRBJ2-1
TGTGCCAGCAGCCAAGTATCTGGCCCGGCGGGGGGGGCGTGGGATACGCAGTATTTT,CASSQVSGPAGGAWDTQYF,TRBV4-2,NA,TRBD2,TRBJ2-3
TGTGCCAGCAGTTACATCGGACAGGGTCTAGGCACTGAAGCTTTCTTT,CASSYIGQGLGTEAFF,TRBV6-5,NA,TRBD1,TRBJ1-1
TGTGCCAGCAGCCAAGTTGGGACTCCCTCCTCCTACAATGAGCAGTTCTTC,CASSQVGTPSSYNEQFF,TRBV3-1/TRBV3-2,NA,NA,TRBJ2-1
TGTGCCAGCAGGCCACAGCTACCCTATGGCTACACCTTC,CASRPQLPYGYTF,TRBV28,NA,NA,TRBJ1-2
TGTGCCAGCAGTCTACCCAGCACAGATACGCAGTATTTT,CASSLPSTDTQYF,TRBV5-4,NA,NA,TRBJ2-3
TGCGCCAGCAGCTTGGAGGGGGCAGGGGGCGCAAGTACTGAAGCTTTCTTT,CASSLEGAGGASTEAFF,TRBV5-1,NA,TRBD1,TRBJ1-1
TGCGCCAGCAGCATAGCGGGGGGTCTATACAATGAGCAGTTCTTC,CASSIAGGLYNEQFF,TRBV10-1,few,TRBD2,TRBJ2-1
TGCGCCAGCAGTGAGACGGGGGACAGCTCTGGAAACACCATATATTTT,CASSETGDSSGNTIYF,TRBV10-2,NA,TRBD1,TRBJ1-3
TGCGCCAGCAGCTTGGGTGGTGGGCTAGCAGAGACCCAGTACTTC,CASSLGGGLAETQYF,TRBV5-1,NA,NA,TRBJ2-5
TGTGCCAGCAGCCAAGATCGGGGGAACTATGGCTACACCTTC,CASSQDRGNYGYTF,TRBV14,NA,NA,TRBJ1-2
TGTGCCAGCAGGGACCAGACAGGGATCCCTCAGCCCCAGCATTTT,CASRDQTGIPQPQHF,TRBV6-5,once,TRBD1,TRBJ1-5
TGTGCCAGCAGTGAACACGGACAGGCCGCTGAAGCTTTCTTT,CASSEHGQAAEAFF,TRBV6-1,NA,TRBD1,TRBJ1-1
TGCGCCAGCAGCTTGGGGTCAGGGGCTGGCACTGAAGCTTTCTTT,CASSLGSGAGTEAFF,TRBV5-1,NA,NA,TRBJ1-1
TGTGCCAGCAGCGTAGCGGGAAGTACTGAAGCTTTCTTT,CASSVAGSTEAFF,TRBV9,NA,NA,TRBJ1-1
TGTGCCAGCAGCCAAATTGGACTAGCGGCCTTCTCCTACAATGAGCAGTTCTTC,CASSQIGLAAFSYNEQFF,TRBV4-2,NA,TRBD2,TRBJ2-1
TGCGCCAGCAGCCCTGCGGGTGGGGAAGCTTTCTTT,CASSPAGGEAFF,TRBV5-1,NA,NA,TRBJ1-1
TGTGCCAGCAGCGCGACAGGGGAGGTTGGCTACACCTTC,CASSATGEVGYTF,TRBV7-2,NA,TRBD1,TRBJ1-2
TGCAGTGCTAACCGGGAGCTTGAAGCTTTCTTT,CSANRELEAFF,TRBV20-1,NA,NA,TRBJ1-1
TGTGCCAGCAGCTTGGGCGCAGCAGGGCAAGAGACCCAGTACTTC,CASSLGAAGQETQYF,TRBV5-6,NA,NA,TRBJ2-5
TGTGCCAGCAGTTTGACAGATCAGCAGCCCCAGCATTTT,CASSLTDQQPQHF,TRBV27,few,NA,TRBJ1-5
TGTGCCAGTAGTATGGGCCATAACAATCAGCCCCAGCATTTT,CASSMGHNNQPQHF,TRBV19,NA,NA,TRBJ1-5
TGCAGCGTTGGGACAGGCCAAAATTCACCCCTCCACTTT,CSVGTGQNSPLHF,TRBV29-1,NA,TRBD1,TRBJ1-6
TGTGCCAGCAGCCCAGAGGGACTAGCGTCTAGCACAGATACGCAGTATTTT,CASSPEGLASSTDTQYF,TRBV9,once,TRBD2,TRBJ2-3
TGTGCCAGCTCACCACGGGGGACAGGACATAGCAATCAGCCCCAGCATTTT,CASSPRGTGHSNQPQHF,TRBV18,once,TRBD1,TRBJ1-5
TGCGCCAGCAGCAATGGACTAGCGGGGATCTTCCAAGAGACCCAGTACTTC,CASSNGLAGIFQETQYF,TRBV5-1,once,TRBD2,TRBJ2-5
TGTGCCAGTAGAACACCGAACTATGGCTACACCTTC,CASRTPNYGYTF,TRBV19,NA,NA,TRBJ1-2
TGTGCTAGTGGTCTAGGACAGGGGGTGAAGGGTACTGAAGCTTTCTTT,CASGLGQGVKGTEAFF,TRBV12-5,NA,TRBD1,TRBJ1-1
TGTGCCAGCAGCTTGATTTTCGCGGGAGCTAAGGCGACAGATACGCAGTATTTT,CASSLIFAGAKATDTQYF,TRBV7-3,NA,TRBD2,TRBJ2-3